Sequencing of this T cell receptor (beta chain) was carried out in a study of memory B cells and T cells in multiple sclerosis. Study-wide points: Clone-set sizes differed between compartments, so shared clonotype counts needed normalization.

Comment on this clone: Its antigen is unidentified.

Trimming at V came to 2 bases and at J to 1 base, leaving 6 bases not matched to a gene. CDR3 length: 15 amino acids. The germline V gene has CDR1 SGHRS and CDR2 YFSETQ. CFSE-dim autoproliferating and CFSE-high non-proliferating T cells from unstimulated culture were sequenced separately. Pooled replicate wells came from approximately 5x10^7 CFSE-labeled PBMCs cultured 7 days without stimulus. Without exogenous stimuli, roughly 0.5 uM CFSE-labeled PBMCs were cultured serum-free. The assay was immunoSEQ multiplex PCR, and TCRdb's table has in-frame clones only and misses some. The sample has approximately 30,000 clones; roughly 83% are singletons.

Sequences were obtained from PBMCs from blood kept in culture. The rearrangement links TRBV5-1 to TRBJ2-7; 7 nucleotides match TRBD1. This receptor was taken from a human donor with multiple sclerosis. CDR3 sequence: CASSLLGTASYEQYF. In DNA, the CDR3 is TGCGCCAGCAGCTTACTCGGGACAGCTTCCTACGAGCAGTACTTC.